This T cell receptor beta chain was sequenced for a study of T cells in Graves' hyperthyroidism and ophthalmopathy (dated by TCRdb to about 2019). A note on the overall study: Peripheral blood was collected at initial diagnosis, before any treatment. Whether ophthalmopathy could be predicted prospectively was tested in an independent validation cohort made up of fewer than 20 hyperthyroidism patients plus 17 patients who later progressed to ophthalmopathy. After blood sampling, hyperthyroidism patients were treated with methimazole at a starting dose of 30 mg daily, and ophthalmopathy patients were treated with high-dose intravenous methylprednisolone. The paper describes TCR Vbeta CDR3 sequencing of roughly 130 peripheral blood samples, made up of around 41 ophthalmopathy patients, around 78 hyperthyroidism patients and 17 progressor patients. In addition, the study compared T-cell repertoires in thyroid tissue and in blood from five to seven Graves' hyperthyroidism patients. To identify distinguishing TCR V-J signatures, a discovery cohort of 100 patients was used, comprising 40 to 45 with Graves' ophthalmopathy and some 60 with stable Graves' hyperthyroidism. For training and testing, the roughly 100 patients in the discovery cohort were randomly divided in a 7:3 ratio. Results the study describes overall, beyond this receptor: A 13 V-J signature model separated ophthalmopathy from stable hyperthyroidism, with about 90% sensitivity and 81.08% specificity in cross-validation and 80%/75% in testing. Blood samples also contained most of the expanded thyroid clonotypes (frequency above 0.001), which suggests that blood repertoires may reflect thyroid immune responses. No statistical method was used to fix the sample size in advance, and group allocation was not hidden from the investigators. In validation, the model predicted progression to ophthalmopathy a median of roughly six months before onset, with 70% to 71% sensitivity and roughly 72% specificity.

The TCR beta CDR3 regions were amplified from the RNA transcripts. For the first round of RT-PCR on the TCR CDR3, the HTBI primer set was used together with the Qiagen OneStep RT-PCR kit. The libraries were constructed in a second round of multiplex PCR and then size-selected and purified. The libraries were sequenced on an Illumina HiSeq2000 using paired-end 100 bp reads. The original methods were these. SOAPnuke was used to process the raw data, throwing out any read that contained adapters or uncalled bases, had a mean Phred below 15, or lacked an exact constant-primer or identifier match. COPE v1.2.5 was used to merge high-quality paired reads, and clonotypes were defined as unique nucleotide sequences. MiTCR v1.1 was used to align the clonotypes against IMGT TRBV, TRBD and TRBJ reference segments. The analysis included only V-J combinations with a frequency above 0.0001, which together covered around 99% of the repertoires. The TCS score was defined as F50 (clonal expansion) divided by E x V (chaos), with BLOSUM62-based TCRdist calculated between CDR3 peptides within each V-J. Welch's t-statistics and random forest reduced some 510 V-J features to 13, which were used in a naive Bayes classifier (R e1071). Using fastp at Q25 and MiXCR, TCRdb reprocessed the public reads and kept productive beta chains. Rows with one shared CDR3 protein collapse into an entry with the most common genes and DNA. The V and J calls were determined by TCRdb, not by the authors. This sample comprises around 300,000 distinct CDR3 sequences, roughly 13% of them detected only once. Jointly, the top ten make up roughly 8.2% of the sample.

Graves' hyperthyroidism was defined as stable when no progression to ophthalmopathy occurred over 18 months of follow-up. Hyperthyroidism patients were newly diagnosed, with disease duration under 2 months, and aged 18 to 65 years. Patients with uncontrolled infections, other autoimmune diseases, pregnancy or lactation were excluded. Diagnoses were based on clinical symptoms, serum thyroxine and TRAb, thyroid ultrasound and orbital computed tomography. PBMCs were separated from about 10 ml of fresh peripheral blood using Ficoll-Paque density gradient centrifugation. Total RNA was extracted using Trizol reagent, and RNA quality was assessed on an Agilent 2100 Bioanalyzer. This clonotype has more than one count but fewer than ten. What this receptor recognizes is not known. Base-call qualities are not available, and no considerably larger clone is one nucleotide away. This clonotype originated in a woman in her thirties or forties with Graves' hyperthyroidism. The sequencing input was blood.

The base sequence is TGTGCCAGTAGTCCGTCCAGGGGCTACGAGCAGTACTTC. This encodes CASSPSRGYEQYF. The chain is encoded by TRBV19 joined to TRBJ2-7; TRBD1 is perhaps the D gene, given 6 matching bases. Trimming costs V 5 bases and J 3 bases, and their ends lie 11 bases apart. CDR1 and CDR2 are drawn from the germline V gene (reference sequence): LNHDA, SQIVND. The CDR3 has 13 amino acids, counting the end cysteine and phenylalanine. The CDR3 DNA has 39 bases and is translated from base 1.